This T cell receptor (beta chain) is drawn from a study of CD8 T cells in Susac syndrome. The CDR3 runs 14 residues. CDR1 is LGHDT, CDR2 YNNKEL, per germline (reference sequence). V gave up 4 bases and J gave up 1 base, with 10 bases separating them. An amount of RNA that ranged from roughly 0.5 to 1 ug was reverse transcribed with random hexamers. From the immunoSEQ multiplex PCR reads, TCRdb called clonotypes with MiXCR, one entry per CDR3 protein. The data contain roughly 200,000 distinct CDR3 sequences, over 85% of them singletons. The sample consisted of CD4+ T cells from PBMCs. The chain recombines TRBV3-1 with TRBJ2-5; D is undetermined. The TCR was taken from a human donor in good health. CDR3 DNA sequence: TGTGCCAGCAGCCGTACTTTCCGCCAAGAGACCCAGTACTTC. It encodes CASSRTFRQETQYF.